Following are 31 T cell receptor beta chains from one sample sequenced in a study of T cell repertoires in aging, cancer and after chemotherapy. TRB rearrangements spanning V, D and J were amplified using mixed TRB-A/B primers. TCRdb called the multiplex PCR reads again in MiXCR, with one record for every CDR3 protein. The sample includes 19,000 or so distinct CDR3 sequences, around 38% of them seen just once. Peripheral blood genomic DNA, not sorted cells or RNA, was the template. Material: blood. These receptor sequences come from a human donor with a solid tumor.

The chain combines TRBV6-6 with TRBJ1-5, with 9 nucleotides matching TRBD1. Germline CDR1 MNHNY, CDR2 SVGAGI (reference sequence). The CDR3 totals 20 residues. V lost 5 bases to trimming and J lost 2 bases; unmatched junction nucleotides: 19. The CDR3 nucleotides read TGTGCCAGCAGTCACCTTCAAGGGTGGGACAGGGTAATGGGCAATCAGCCCCAGCATTTT. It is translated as CASSHLQGWDRVMGNQPQHF.

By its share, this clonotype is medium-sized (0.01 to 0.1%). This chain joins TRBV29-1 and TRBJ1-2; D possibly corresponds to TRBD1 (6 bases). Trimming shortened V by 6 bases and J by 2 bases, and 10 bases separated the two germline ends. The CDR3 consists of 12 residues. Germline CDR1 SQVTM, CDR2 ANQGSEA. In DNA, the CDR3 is TGCAGCGTCGGACAGTCAAACTATGGCTACACCTTC. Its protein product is CSVGQSNYGYTF.

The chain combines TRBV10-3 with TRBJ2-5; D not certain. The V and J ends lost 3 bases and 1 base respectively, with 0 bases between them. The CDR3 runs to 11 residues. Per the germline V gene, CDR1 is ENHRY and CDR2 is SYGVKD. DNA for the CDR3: TGTGCCATCAGTGACCAAGAGACCCAGTACTTC. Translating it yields CAISDQETQYF.

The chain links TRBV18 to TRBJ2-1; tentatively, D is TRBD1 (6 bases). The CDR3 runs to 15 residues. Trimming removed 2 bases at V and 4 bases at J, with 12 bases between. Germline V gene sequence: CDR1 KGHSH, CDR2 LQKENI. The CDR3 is CASSPETGSYNEQFF. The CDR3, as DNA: TGTGCCAGCTCACCAGAGACAGGATCTTACAATGAGCAGTTCTTC. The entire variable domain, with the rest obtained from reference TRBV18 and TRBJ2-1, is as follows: NAGVMQNPRHLVRRRGQEARLRCSPMKGHSHVYWYRQLPEEGLKFMVYLQKENIIDESGMPKERFSAEFPKEGPSILRIQQVVRGDSAAYFCASSPETGSYNEQFFGPGTRLTVL.

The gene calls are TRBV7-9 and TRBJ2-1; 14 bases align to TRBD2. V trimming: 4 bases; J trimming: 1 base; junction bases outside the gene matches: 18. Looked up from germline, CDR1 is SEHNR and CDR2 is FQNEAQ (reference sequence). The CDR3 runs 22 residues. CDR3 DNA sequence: TGTGCCAGCAGCTCCACCTCCCCAGAGACTAGCGGGAGGGCCGGTTCCTACAATGAGCAGTTCTTC. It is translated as CASSSTSPETSGRAGSYNEQFF.

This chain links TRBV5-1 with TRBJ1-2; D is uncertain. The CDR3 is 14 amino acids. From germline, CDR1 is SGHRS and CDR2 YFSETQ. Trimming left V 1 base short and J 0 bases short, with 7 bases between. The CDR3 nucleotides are TGCGCCAGCAGCTTGTTTCGAGCTAACTATGGCTACACCTTC. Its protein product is CASSLFRANYGYTF.

This CDR3 reads CASRTSGSETQYF. The CDR3 region has the DNA TGTGCCAGCAGGACTAGCGGGAGCGAGACCCAGTACTTC. The rearrangement joins TRBV6-6 to TRBJ2-5, with 12 bases fitting TRBD2. Germline-derived CDR1 and CDR2 are MNHNY and SVGAGI (reference sequence). This CDR3 has 13 residues. V gave up 6 bases and J gave up 5 bases; unmatched junction bases: 1.

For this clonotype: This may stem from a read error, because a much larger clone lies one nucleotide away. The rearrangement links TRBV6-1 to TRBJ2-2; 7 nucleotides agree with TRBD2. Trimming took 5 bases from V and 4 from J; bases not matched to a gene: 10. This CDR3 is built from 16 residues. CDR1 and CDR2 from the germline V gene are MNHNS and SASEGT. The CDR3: CASSYLGGPGTGELFF. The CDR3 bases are TGTGCCAGCAGTTACTTGGGAGGGCCGGGCACCGGGGAGCTGTTTTTT.

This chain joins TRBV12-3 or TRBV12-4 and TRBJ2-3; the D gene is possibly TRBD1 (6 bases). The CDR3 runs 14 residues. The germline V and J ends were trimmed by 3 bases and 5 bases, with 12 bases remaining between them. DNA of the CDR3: TGTGCCAGCAGTTTGCTGGGGGCGGGAGATACGCAGTATTTT. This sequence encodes CASSLLGAGDTQYF.

As DNA, the CDR3 is TGTGCCAGCAGTTTGACTAGCGGGAGCACAGATACGCAGTATTTT. Its protein product is CASSLTSGSTDTQYF. This chain connects TRBV6-2 or TRBV6-3 to TRBJ2-3, with TRBD2 matching over 10 bases. Germline CDR1 MNHEY, CDR2 SVGEGT. V lost 4 bases and J lost 0; bases outside the gene matches: 1. The CDR3 covers 15 residues.

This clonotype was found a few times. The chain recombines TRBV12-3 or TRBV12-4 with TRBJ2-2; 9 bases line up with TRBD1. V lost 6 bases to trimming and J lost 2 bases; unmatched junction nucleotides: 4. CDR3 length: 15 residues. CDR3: CASRQGQGNTGELFF. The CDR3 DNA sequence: TGTGCCAGCAGGCAGGGACAGGGAAACACCGGGGAGCTGTTTTTT.

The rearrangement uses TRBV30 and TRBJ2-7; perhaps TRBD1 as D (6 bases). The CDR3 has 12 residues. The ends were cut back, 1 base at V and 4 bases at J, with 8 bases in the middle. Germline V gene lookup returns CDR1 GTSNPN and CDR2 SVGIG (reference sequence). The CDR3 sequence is CAWSAGQYEQYF. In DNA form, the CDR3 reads TGTGCCTGGAGTGCAGGACAGTACGAGCAGTACTTC.

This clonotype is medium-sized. DNA of the CDR3: TGTGCCAGTAGTATATCAGGGTATCGAGAGACCCAGTACTTC. It codes for CASSISGYRETQYF. This sequence joins TRBV19 and TRBJ2-5; D possibly corresponds to TRBD1 (5 bases). The CDR3 has 14 residues. Trimming removed 2 bases at V and 4 bases at J, with 11 bases between. CDR1 LNHDA and CDR2 SQIVND come from the germline V gene (reference sequence).

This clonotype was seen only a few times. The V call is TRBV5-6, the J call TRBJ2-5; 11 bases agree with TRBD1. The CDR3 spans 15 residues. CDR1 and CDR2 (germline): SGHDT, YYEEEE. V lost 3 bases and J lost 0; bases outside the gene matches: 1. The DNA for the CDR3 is TGTGCCAGCAGCTGGGGACAGGGGGACCAAGAGACCCAGTACTTC. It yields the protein CASSWGQGDQETQYF. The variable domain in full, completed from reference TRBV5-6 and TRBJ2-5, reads DAGVTQSPTHLIKTRGQQVTLRCSPKSGHDTVSWYQQALGQGPQFIFQYYEEEERQRGNFPDRFSGHQFPNYSSELNVNALLLGDSALYLCASSWGQGDQETQYFGPGTRLLVL.

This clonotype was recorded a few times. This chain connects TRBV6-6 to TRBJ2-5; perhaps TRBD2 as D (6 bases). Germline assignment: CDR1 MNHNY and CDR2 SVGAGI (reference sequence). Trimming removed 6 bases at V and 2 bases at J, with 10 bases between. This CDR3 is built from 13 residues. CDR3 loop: CASRTRGQETQYF. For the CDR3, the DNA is TGTGCCAGCAGAACACGGGGGCAAGAGACCCAGTACTTC.

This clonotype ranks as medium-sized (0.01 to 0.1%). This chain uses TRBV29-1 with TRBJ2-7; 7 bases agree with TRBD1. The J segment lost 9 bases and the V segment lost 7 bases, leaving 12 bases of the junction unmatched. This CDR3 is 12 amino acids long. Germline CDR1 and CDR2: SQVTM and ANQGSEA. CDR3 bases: TGCAGCGCGAACGGGGACAGTTCACGGCAGTACTTC. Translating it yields CSANGDSSRQYF.

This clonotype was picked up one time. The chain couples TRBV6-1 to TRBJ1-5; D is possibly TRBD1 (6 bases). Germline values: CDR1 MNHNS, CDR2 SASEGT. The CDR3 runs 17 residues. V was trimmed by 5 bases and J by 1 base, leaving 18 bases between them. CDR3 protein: CASSYFRGWGSNQPQHF. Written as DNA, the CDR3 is TGTGCCAGCAGTTACTTCAGGGGCTGGGGAAGCAATCAGCCCCAGCATTTT.

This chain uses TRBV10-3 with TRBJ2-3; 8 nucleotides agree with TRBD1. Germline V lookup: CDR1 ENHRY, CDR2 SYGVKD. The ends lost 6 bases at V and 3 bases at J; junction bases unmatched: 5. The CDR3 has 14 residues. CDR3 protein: CAISPGQETDTQYF. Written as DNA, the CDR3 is TGTGCCATCAGCCCGGGACAGGAGACAGATACGCAGTATTTT.

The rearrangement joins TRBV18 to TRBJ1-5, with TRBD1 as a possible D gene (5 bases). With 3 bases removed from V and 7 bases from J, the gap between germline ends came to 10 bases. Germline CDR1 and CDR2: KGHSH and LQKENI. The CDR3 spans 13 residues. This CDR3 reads CASSPAGQQPQHF. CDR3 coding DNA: TGTGCCAGCTCACCGGCGGGGCAGCAGCCCCAGCATTTT.

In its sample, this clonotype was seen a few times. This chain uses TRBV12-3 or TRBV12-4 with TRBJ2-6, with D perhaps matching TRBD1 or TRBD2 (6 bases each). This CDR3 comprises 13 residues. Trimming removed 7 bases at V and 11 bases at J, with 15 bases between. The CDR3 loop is CASTPRRGDVLTF. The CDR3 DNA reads TGTGCCAGCACCCCTAGAAGGGGGGACGTCCTGACTTTC.

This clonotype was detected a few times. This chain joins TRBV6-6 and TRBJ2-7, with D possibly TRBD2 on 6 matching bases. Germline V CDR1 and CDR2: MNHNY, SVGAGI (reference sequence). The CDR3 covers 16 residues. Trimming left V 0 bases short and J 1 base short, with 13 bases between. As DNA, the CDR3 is TGTGCCAGCAGTTACTCGATATCCGGGGGTTCCTACGAGCAGTACTTC. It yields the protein CASSYSISGGSYEQYF.

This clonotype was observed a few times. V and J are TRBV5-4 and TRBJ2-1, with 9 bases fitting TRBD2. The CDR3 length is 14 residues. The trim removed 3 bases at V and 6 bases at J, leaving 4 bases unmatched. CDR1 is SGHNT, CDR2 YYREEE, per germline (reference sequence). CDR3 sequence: CASSYLAGFNEQFF. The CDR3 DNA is TGTGCCAGCAGCTACCTAGCGGGGTTCAATGAGCAGTTCTTC.

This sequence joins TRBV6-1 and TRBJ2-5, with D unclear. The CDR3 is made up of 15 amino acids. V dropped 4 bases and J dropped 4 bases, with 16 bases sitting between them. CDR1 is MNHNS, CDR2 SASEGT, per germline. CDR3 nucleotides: TGTGCCAGCAGTGCCTCCGTGCTAGGTGGAGAGACCCAGTACTTC. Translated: CASSASVLGGETQYF.

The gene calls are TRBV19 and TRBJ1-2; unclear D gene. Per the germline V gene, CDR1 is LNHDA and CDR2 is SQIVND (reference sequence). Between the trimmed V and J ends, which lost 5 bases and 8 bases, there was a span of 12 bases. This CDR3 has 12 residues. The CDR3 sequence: CASSPAGIGYTF. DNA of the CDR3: TGTGCCAGTAGTCCTGCAGGAATCGGCTACACCTTC. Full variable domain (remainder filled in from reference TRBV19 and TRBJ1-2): DGGITQSPKYLFRKEGQNVTLSCEQNLNHDAMYWYRQDPGQGLRLIYYSQIVNDFQKGDIAEGYSVSREKKESFPLTVTSAQKNPTAFYLCASSPAGIGYTFGSGTRLTVV.

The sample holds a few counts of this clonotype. The CDR3 reads CAWSVMFRQPPYF. The CDR3 coding sequence is TGTGCCTGGAGTGTAATGTTCCGTCAACCGCCCTACTTC. V and J are TRBV30 and TRBJ2-4, with no clear D. With 0 bases removed from V and 16 bases from J, the gap between germline ends came to 19 bases. Germline V lookup: CDR1 GTSNPN, CDR2 SVGIG (reference sequence). This CDR3 region has 13 residues.

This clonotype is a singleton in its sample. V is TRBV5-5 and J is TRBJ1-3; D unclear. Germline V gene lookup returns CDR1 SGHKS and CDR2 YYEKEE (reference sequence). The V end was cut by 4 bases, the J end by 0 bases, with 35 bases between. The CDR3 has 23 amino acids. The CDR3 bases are TGTGCCAGCAGCCACCAACAATTTCGAGTCTACGCAGGACCACTCGTCTCTGGAAACACCATATATTTT. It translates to CASSHQQFRVYAGPLVSGNTIYF.

The CDR3 protein is CAWSPQADEKLFF. Here the CDR3 DNA reads TGTGCCTGGAGCCCACAGGCCGATGAAAAACTGTTTTTT. The genes are TRBV30 and TRBJ1-4; D is perhaps TRBD1 (5 bases). V was cut by 3 bases and J by 6 bases, with 11 bases left in between. In germline, CDR1 is GTSNPN, CDR2 SVGIG (reference sequence). The CDR3 runs 13 residues.

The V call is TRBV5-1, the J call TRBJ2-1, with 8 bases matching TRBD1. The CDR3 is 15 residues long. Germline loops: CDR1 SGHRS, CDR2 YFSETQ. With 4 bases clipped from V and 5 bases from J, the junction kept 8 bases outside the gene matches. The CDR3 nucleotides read TGCGCCAGCAGCATAGGACAGGGCTCTCACAATGAGCAGTTCTTC. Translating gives CASSIGQGSHNEQFF.

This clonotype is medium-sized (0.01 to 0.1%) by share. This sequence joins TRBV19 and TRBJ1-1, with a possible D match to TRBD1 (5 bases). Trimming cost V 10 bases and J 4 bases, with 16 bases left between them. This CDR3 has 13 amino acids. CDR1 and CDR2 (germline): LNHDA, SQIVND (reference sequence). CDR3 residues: CATKRGVATEAFF. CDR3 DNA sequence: TGTGCCACCAAGCGGGGGGTAGCCACTGAAGCTTTCTTT.

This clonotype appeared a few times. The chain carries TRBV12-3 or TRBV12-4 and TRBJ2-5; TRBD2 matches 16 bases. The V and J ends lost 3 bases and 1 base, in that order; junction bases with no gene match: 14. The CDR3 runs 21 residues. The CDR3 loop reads CASSLVRPGLAGGRRQETQYF. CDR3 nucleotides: TGTGCCAGCAGTTTGGTCCGGCCGGGACTAGCGGGAGGGCGACGCCAAGAGACCCAGTACTTC.

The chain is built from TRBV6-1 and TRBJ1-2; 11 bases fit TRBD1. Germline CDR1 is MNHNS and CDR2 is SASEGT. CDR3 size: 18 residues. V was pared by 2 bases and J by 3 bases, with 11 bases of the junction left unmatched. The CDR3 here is CASSEPDRGRTFYYGYTF. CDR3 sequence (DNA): TGTGCCAGCAGTGAACCGGACAGGGGGCGCACGTTTTACTATGGCTACACCTTC.